This T cell receptor beta chain was observed in a study of shared T cell receptors in the human thymus. This CDR3 spans 15 amino acids. Germline loops: CDR1 MGHRA, CDR2 YSYEKL. The junction had 8 bases not matched to a gene; V was cut back by 3 bases and J by 4 bases. Assay: immunoSEQ multiplex PCR; the TCRdb copy retains only in-frame clones and omits some. Here the sample spans some 760,000 clones, 70% to 90% being singletons. The same specimen was also included in a second study, on human thymus T cells. That work adds: Donation came from healthy Finnish infants having corrective surgery for congenital heart defects. Thymic tissue was derived from resections collected during corrective heart surgery. Thymic and blood repertoires seemed to favor certain V and J genes. Related studies noted strongly shared thymic repertoires across unrelated people.

V usage is TRBV4-1 and J usage is TRBJ2-7; the match to TRBD1 covers 8 bases. The sample consisted of thymocytes. The sequence was collected from a girl under three years old with a congenital heart defect. The CDR3 protein is CASSHSGTGAYEQYF. The CDR3 DNA follows: TGCGCCAGCAGCCACTCCGGGACAGGAGCATACGAGCAGTACTTC.